This T cell receptor (beta chain) was identified during a study of cytotoxic CD8 clonotypes in ibrutinib-treated CLL. Findings and limits, study-wide: Baseline clonality exceeded age-matched healthy donors and tracked circulating CD8+ T-cell counts. Clonality, elevated at ibrutinib response, dropped back toward baseline at progression. Private clonotypes, not public ones, expanded at ibrutinib response.

V was pared by 6 bases and J by 0 bases, with 4 bases of the junction left unmatched. Germline CDR1 reads MDHEN; CDR2 reads SYDVKM. The CDR3 consists of 14 residues. A single count supports this clone. As yet, its antigen is unknown. Repertoires were generated with immunoSEQ multiplex PCR, while TCRdb's copy carries only in-frame clones and drops some. The sample lists 150,000 to 200,000 clones, around nine tenths occurring once. Library input was approximately 1.8 micrograms of DNA from cryopreserved PBMCs. The specimen comprised PBMCs, sampled at disease progression, from a patient treated with ibrutinib. The rearrangement joins TRBV28 to TRBJ2-7; TRBD1 matches at 8 bases. This clonotype originated in a human donor with chronic lymphocytic leukemia. In DNA form, the CDR3 reads TGTGCCAGCAGGGGACAGGTACTCTCCTACGAGCAGTACTTC. It is translated as CASRGQVLSYEQYF.